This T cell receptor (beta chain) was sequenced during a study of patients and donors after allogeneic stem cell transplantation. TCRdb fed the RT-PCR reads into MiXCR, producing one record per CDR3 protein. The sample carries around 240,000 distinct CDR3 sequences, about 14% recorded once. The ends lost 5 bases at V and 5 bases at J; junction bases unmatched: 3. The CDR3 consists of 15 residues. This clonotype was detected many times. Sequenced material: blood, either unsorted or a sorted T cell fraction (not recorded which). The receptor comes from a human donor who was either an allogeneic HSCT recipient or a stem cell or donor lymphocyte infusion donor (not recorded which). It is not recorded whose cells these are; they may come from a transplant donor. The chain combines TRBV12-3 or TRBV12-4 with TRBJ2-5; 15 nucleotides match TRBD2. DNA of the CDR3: TGTGCCAGCAGTCGGACTAGCGGGAGGGTGGAGACCCAGTACTTC. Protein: CASSRTSGRVETQYF.